Below, 13 T cell receptor beta chains from the same sample are listed, as sequenced in a study of blood T cell repertoires in COVID-19. Generated by immunoSEQ multiplex PCR, the TCRdb table keeps only in-frame clones and is missing some. The data show 350,000 to 450,000 clones, over 75% seen once. The sequenced sample consisted of peripheral blood. The receptors here all came from a woman between 55 and 75 years old with COVID-19, enrolled during active disease.

This chain joins TRBV5-1 and TRBJ2-7; 13 positions agree with TRBD2. Trimming removed 6 bases from V and 8 bases from J; junction bases left unmatched: 14. Germline CDR1 reads SGHRS; CDR2 reads YFSETQ. The CDR3 is 16 residues long. CDR3 protein: CASNPGTSGVREKQYF. The DNA for the CDR3 is TGCGCCAGCAACCCTGGGACTAGCGGGGTCCGTGAGAAGCAGTACTTC. The full variable domain, rest sourced from reference TRBV5-1 and TRBJ2-7, is KAGVTQTPRYLIKTRGQQVTLSCSPISGHRSVSWYQQTPGQGLQFLFEYFSETQRNKGNFPGRFSGRQFSNSRSEMNVSTLELGDSALYLCASNPGTSGVREKQYFGPGTRLTVT.

The sample holds one count of this clone. The chain combines TRBV6-5 with TRBJ1-6, with 9 bases that match TRBD1. Germline loops: CDR1 MNHEY, CDR2 SVGAGI. Unmatched junction bases numbered 5, after V lost 6 bases and J lost 5 bases. The CDR3 contains 15 residues. CDR3: CASSFGQGNNSPLHF. CDR3 in DNA: TGTGCCAGCAGCTTCGGACAGGGGAATAATTCACCCCTCCACTTT.

The DNA for the CDR3 is TGCGCCAGCAGTCCGGGGGACAGGGAGAGCACAGATACGCAGTATTTT. The encoded protein is CASSPGDRESTDTQYF. The chain carries TRBV23-1 and TRBJ2-3; 9 nucleotides match TRBD1. TRBV23-1 is an ORF; its function is uncertain. This CDR3 spans 16 amino acids. The V gene end was trimmed by 4 bases and the J gene end by 0 bases; junction bases not matched to a gene: 5.

This clone was picked up one time. This chain links TRBV29-1 with TRBJ2-3; D perhaps matches TRBD1 (5 bases). Trimming took 6 bases from V and 3 from J, leaving 16 bases between them. Germline-derived CDR1 and CDR2 are SQVTM and ANQGSEA. The CDR3 has 14 residues. CDR3 DNA: TGCAGCGTCGTGGGGCTGGGTGGTACAGATACGCAGTATTTT. Translation: CSVVGLGGTDTQYF.

The chain has TRBV28 and TRBJ2-2, with TRBD2 matching over 10 bases. The CDR3 has 18 residues. Looked up from germline, CDR1 is MDHEN and CDR2 is SYDVKM. V shed 3 bases and J 0 bases; nucleotides not matched to a gene: 7. This chain's CDR3 is CASSFRTSGHANTGELFF. The CDR3, as DNA: TGTGCCAGCAGTTTCCGGACTAGCGGACACGCGAACACCGGGGAGCTGTTTTTT.

The genes are TRBV18 and TRBJ1-4; 9 nucleotides line up with TRBD1. There are 15 residues in the CDR3. V dropped 1 base and J dropped 8; count of bases not matched to a gene: 5. The germline CDR1 and CDR2 sequences are KGHSH and LQKENI. The CDR3 region is CASSPQTGQGEKLFF. In DNA, the CDR3 is TGTGCCAGCTCACCACAAACGGGACAGGGCGAAAAACTGTTTTTT.

V is TRBV20-1 and J is TRBJ2-5; tentatively, D is TRBD1 (6 bases). Trimming stripped 3 bases from V and 2 bases from J, with 19 bases between. Germline V CDR1 and CDR2: DFQATT, SNEGSKA (reference sequence). CDR3 length equals 16 residues. For the CDR3, the DNA is TGCAGTGCTAGTCGAAGGGGAACAGGGACACAAGAGACCCAGTACTTC. Amino acid sequence: CSASRRGTGTQETQYF.

The chain has TRBV25-1 and TRBJ2-7; TRBD1 aligns across 7 bases. J lost 4 bases, V lost 2 bases, and 5 bases had no gene match. CDR1 and CDR2 from the germline V gene are MGHDK and SYGVNS. The CDR3 is made up of 14 amino acids. In DNA form, the CDR3 reads TGTGCCAGCAGTGAAGTCAACAGGGGATACGAGCAGTACTTC. Amino acids: CASSEVNRGYEQYF.

The chain recombines TRBV5-1 with TRBJ2-2, with TRBD1 matching 10 bases. V lost 3 bases to trimming and J lost 3 bases; unmatched junction nucleotides: 5. The CDR3 loop spans 16 amino acids. Germline V gives CDR1 SGHRS, CDR2 YFSETQ. The CDR3 loop is CASSWTGTGDTGELFF. The CDR3 DNA sequence: TGCGCCAGCAGCTGGACCGGGACAGGGGACACCGGGGAGCTGTTTTTT.

J is TRBJ1-5 and V is TRBV28, with 8 bases identical to TRBD1. The CDR3 covers 15 residues. The germline V gene encodes CDR1 MDHEN and CDR2 SYDVKM. Trimming cost V 7 bases and J 9 bases; bases outside gene matches: 14. CDR3 residues: CASTSRGQIERPQHF. The CDR3 nucleotides are TGTGCCAGCACCTCCAGGGGGCAGATTGAACGGCCCCAGCATTTT.

V gene TRBV27 combines with J gene TRBJ2-7, with no clear D. Trimming cost V 7 bases and J 5 bases, with 21 bases left between them. Germline V gene data show CDR1 as MNHEY and CDR2 as SMNVEV (reference sequence). The CDR3 is made up of 15 amino acids. As DNA, the CDR3 is TGTGCCAGCACCCCCCTGGGCGAGCCCTCTGACGAGCAGTACTTC. Its translation: CASTPLGEPSDEQYF.

Comment on this clone: In the same sample, other DNA sequences code for this CDR3. The CDR3 region has the DNA TGTGCCAGCAGCCCCGGGTTGAACACTGAAGCTTTCTTT. Translated: CASSPGLNTEAFF. The gene calls are TRBV5-4 and TRBJ1-1, with no clear D. V lost 4 bases, J lost 0 bases, and 7 bases lay in between. Looked up from germline, CDR1 is SGHNT and CDR2 is YYREEE (reference sequence). This CDR3 is 13 amino acids long.

The rearrangement joins TRBV7-3 to TRBJ2-3, with TRBD2 matching over 9 bases. The length of the CDR3 is 16 residues. J lost 0 bases, V lost 5 bases, and 6 bases had no gene match. The germline V gene has CDR1 SGHTA and CDR2 FQGTGA. CDR3 nucleotides: TGTGCCAGCAGCCCCTTAGCGGGGGCTAGCACAGATACGCAGTATTTT. Its protein is CASSPLAGASTDTQYF.